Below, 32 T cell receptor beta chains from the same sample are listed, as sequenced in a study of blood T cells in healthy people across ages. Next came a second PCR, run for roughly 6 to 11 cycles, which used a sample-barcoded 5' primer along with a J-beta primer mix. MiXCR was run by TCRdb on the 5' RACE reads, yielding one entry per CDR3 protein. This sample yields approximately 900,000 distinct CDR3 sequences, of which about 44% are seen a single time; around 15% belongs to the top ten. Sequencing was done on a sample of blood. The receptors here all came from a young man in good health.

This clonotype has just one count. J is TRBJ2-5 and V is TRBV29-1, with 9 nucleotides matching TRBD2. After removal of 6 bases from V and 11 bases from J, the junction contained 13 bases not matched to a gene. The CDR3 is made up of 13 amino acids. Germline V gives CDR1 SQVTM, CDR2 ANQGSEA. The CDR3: CSVRAGGLDEQYF. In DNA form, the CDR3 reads TGCAGCGTCCGAGCGGGGGGCCTGGATGAGCAGTACTTC.

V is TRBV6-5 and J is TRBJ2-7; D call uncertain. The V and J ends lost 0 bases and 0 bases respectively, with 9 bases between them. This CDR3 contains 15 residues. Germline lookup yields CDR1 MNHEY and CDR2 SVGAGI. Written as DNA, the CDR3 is TGTGCCAGCAGTTACTCTTACGAGAGCTCCTACGAGCAGTACTTC. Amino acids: CASSYSYESSYEQYF.

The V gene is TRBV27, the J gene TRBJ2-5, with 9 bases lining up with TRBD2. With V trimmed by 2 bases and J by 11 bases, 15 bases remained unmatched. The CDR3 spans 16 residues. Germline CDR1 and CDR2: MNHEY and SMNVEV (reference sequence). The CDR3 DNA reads TGTGCCAGCAGTTTAGCCAGCGGGGGGATTTACAATGAGCAGTACTTC. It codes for CASSLASGGIYNEQYF.

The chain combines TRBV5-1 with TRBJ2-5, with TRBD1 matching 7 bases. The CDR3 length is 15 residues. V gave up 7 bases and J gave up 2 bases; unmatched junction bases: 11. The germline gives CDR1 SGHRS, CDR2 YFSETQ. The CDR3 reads CASHKLGQPQETQYF. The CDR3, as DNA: TGCGCCAGCCACAAACTGGGACAGCCTCAAGAGACCCAGTACTTC.

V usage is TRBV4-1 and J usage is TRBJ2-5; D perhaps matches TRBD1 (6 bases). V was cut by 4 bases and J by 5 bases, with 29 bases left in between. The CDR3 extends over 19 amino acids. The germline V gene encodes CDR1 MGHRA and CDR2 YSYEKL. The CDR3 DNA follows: TGCGCCAGCAGCCGTCCAAAGGTGCCGGCGGGCAGGGGTCCGGAGACCCAGTACTTC. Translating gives CASSRPKVPAGRGPETQYF.

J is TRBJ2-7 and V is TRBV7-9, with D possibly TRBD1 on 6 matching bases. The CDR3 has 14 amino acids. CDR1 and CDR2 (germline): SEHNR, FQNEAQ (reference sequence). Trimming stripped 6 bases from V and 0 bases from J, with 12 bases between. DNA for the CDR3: TGTGCCAGCAGTCGACAGGACAACTCCTACGAGCAGTACTTC. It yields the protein CASSRQDNSYEQYF.

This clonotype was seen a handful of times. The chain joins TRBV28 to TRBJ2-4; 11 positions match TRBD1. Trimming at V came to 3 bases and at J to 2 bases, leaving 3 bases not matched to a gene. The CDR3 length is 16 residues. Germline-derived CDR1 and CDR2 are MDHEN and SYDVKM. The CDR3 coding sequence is TGTGCCAGCAGTTTGTGGACAGGGGGCTCCAAAAACATTCAGTACTTC. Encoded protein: CASSLWTGGSKNIQYF. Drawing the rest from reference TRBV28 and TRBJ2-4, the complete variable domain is DVKVTQSSRYLVKRTGEKVFLECVQDMDHENMFWYRQDPGLGLRLIYFSYDVKMKEKGDIPEGYSVSREKKERFSLILESASTNQTSMYLCASSLWTGGSKNIQYFGAGTRLSVL.

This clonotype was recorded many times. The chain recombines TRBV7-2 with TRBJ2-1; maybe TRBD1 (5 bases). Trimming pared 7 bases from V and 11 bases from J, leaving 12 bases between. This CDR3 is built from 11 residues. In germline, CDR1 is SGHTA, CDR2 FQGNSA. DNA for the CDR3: TGTGCCAGCACCCTGGGGCGTCAGCAGTTCTTC. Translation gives CASTLGRQQFF.

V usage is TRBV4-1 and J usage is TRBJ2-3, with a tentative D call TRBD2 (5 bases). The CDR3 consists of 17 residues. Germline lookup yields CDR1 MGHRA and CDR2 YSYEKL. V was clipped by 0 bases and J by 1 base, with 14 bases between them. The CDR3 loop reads CASSQEEARWGTDTQYF. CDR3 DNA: TGCGCCAGCAGCCAAGAGGAGGCTCGGTGGGGCACAGATACGCAGTATTTT.

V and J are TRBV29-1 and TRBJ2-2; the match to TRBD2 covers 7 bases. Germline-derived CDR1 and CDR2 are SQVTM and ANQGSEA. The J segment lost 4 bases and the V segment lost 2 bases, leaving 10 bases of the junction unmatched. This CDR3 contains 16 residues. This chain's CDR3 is CSVEFRSGASTGELFF. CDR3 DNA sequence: TGCAGCGTTGAATTCCGCAGCGGGGCGAGCACCGGGGAGCTGTTTTTT.

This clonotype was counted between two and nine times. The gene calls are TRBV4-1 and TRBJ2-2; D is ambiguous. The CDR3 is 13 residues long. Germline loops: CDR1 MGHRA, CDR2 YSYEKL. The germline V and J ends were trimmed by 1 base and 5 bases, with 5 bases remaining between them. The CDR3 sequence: CASSQASTGELFF. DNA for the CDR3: TGCGCCAGCAGCCAAGCCTCGACCGGGGAGCTGTTTTTT.

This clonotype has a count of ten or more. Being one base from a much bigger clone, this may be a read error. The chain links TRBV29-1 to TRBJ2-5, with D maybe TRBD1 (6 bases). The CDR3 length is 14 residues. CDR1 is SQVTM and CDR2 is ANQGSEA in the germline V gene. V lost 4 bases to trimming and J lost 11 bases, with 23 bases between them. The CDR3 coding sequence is TGCAGCGTTGGGCTGCTGACAGGTTACAATGAGCAGTACTTC. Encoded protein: CSVGLLTGYNEQYF. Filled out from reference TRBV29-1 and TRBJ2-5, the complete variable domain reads SAVISQKPSRDICQRGTSLTIQCQVDSQVTMMFWYRQQPGQSLTLIATANQGSEATYESGFVIDKFPISRPNLTFSTLTVSNMSPEDSSIYLCSVGLLTGYNEQYFGPGTRLLVL.

The CDR3 loop is CASCCPGVNSNQPQHF. CDR3 bases: TGTGCCAGCTGCTGTCCGGGGGTAAATAGCAATCAGCCCCAGCATTTT. The chain joins TRBV6-5 to TRBJ1-5, with a weak D call TRBD1 (5 bases). Germline lookup yields CDR1 MNHEY and CDR2 SVGAGI. Trimming pared 8 bases from V and 0 bases from J, leaving 17 bases between. CDR3 length equals 16 residues.

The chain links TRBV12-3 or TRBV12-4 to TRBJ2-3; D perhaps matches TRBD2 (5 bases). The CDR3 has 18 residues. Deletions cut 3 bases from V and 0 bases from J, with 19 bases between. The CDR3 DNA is TGTGCCAGCAGTTTGGGCTCCTGGAGGAGCCTTAGCACAGATACGCAGTATTTT. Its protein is CASSLGSWRSLSTDTQYF.

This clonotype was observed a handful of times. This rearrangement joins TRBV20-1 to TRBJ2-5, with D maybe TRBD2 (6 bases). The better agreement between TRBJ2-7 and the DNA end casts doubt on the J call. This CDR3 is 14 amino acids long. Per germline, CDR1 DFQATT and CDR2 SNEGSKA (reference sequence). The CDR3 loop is CSAREGSNSREQYF. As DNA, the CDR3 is TGCAGTGCTAGGGAGGGAAGTAATTCCCGCGAGCAGTACTTC.

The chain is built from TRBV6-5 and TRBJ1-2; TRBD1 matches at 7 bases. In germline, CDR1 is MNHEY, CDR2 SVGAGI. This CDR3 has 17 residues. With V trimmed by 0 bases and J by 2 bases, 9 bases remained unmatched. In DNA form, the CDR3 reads TGTGCCAGCAGTTACTCCTCCAGGGGGAGTATAAACTATGGCTACACCTTC. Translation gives CASSYSSRGSINYGYTF.

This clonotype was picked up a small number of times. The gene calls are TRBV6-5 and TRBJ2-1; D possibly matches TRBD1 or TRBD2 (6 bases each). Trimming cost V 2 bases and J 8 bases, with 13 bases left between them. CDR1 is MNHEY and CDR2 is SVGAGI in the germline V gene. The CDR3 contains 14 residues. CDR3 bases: TGTGCCAGCAGTTACGTGGGGGGCCGGGATGAGCAGTTCTTC. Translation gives CASSYVGGRDEQFF.

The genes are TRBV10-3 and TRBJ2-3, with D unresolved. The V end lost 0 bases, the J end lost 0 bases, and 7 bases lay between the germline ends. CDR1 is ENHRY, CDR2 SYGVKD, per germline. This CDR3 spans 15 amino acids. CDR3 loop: CAISESSGSTDTQYF. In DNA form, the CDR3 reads TGTGCCATCAGTGAGTCATCTGGGAGCACAGATACGCAGTATTTT.

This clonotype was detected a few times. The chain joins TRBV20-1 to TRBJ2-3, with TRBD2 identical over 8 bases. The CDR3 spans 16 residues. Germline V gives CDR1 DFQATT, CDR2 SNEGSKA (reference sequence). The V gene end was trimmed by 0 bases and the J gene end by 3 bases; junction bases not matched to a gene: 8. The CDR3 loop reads CSARDVAGGQTDTQYF. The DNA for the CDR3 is TGCAGTGCTAGAGATGTGGCGGGGGGACAAACAGATACGCAGTATTTT.

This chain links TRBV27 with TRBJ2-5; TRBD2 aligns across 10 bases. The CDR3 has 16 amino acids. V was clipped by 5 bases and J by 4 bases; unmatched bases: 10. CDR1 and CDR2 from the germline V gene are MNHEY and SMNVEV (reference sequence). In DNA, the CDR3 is TGTGCCAGCAGTCCGCCCCCGGGACTAGCGTTAGAGACCCAGTACTTC. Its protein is CASSPPPGLALETQYF.

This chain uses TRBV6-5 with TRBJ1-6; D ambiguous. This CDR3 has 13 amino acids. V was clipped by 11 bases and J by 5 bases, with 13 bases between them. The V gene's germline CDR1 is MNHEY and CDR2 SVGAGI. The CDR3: CAASWADNSPLHF. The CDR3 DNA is TGTGCCGCCTCATGGGCAGATAATTCACCCCTCCACTTT.

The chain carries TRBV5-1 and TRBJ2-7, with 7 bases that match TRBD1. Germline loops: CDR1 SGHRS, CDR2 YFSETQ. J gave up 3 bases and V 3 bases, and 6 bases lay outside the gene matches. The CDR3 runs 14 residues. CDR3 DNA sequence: TGCGCCAGCAGCTGGGACAGCGGCAGCTACGAGCAGTACTTC. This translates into CASSWDSGSYEQYF.

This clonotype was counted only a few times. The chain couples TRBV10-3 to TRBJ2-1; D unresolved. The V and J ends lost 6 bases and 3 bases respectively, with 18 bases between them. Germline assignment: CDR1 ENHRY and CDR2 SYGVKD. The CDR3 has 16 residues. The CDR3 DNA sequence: TGTGCCATCAGGCCCTCGGATGCCAGTATCTACAATGAGCAGTTCTTC. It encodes CAIRPSDASIYNEQFF.

The CDR3 is CASSLTTGPYEQYF. The CDR3 nucleotides are TGTGCCAGCAGTCTGACGACAGGTCCTTACGAGCAGTACTTC. The chain recombines TRBV12-3 or TRBV12-4 with TRBJ2-7; tentatively, D is TRBD1 (6 bases). The CDR3 extends over 14 amino acids. V was clipped by 5 bases and J by 4 bases, with 15 bases between them.

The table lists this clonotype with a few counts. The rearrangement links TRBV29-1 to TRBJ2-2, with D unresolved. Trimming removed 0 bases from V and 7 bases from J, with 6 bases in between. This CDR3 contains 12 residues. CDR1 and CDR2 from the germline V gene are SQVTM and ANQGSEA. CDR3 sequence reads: CSVEDRDGELFF. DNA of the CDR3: TGCAGCGTTGAAGATCGAGACGGGGAGCTGTTTTTT.

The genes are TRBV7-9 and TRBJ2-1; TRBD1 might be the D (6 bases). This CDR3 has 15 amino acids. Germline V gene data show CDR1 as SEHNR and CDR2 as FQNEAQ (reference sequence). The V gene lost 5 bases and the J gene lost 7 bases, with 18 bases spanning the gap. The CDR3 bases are TGTGCCAGCAGCCCACCCCGGGACAAGACGAATGAGCAGTTCTTC. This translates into CASSPPRDKTNEQFF.

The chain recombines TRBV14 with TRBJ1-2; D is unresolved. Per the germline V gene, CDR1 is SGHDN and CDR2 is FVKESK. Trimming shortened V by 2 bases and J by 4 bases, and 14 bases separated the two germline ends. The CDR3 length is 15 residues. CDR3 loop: CASSQLDVGGYGYTF. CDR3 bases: TGTGCCAGCAGCCAATTGGACGTGGGAGGCTATGGCTACACCTTC.

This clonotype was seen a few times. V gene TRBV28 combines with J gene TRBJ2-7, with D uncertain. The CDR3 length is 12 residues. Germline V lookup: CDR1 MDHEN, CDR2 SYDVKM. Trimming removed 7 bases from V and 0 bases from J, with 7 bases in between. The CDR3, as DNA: TGTGCCAGCACCCCCAGCTCCTACGAGCAGTACTTC. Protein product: CASTPSSYEQYF.

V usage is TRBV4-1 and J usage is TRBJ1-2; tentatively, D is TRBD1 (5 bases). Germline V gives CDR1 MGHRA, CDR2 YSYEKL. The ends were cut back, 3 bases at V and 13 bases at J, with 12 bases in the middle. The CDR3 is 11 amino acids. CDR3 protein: CASSQARVLTF. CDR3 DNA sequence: TGCGCCAGCAGCCAGGCCAGGGTTCTCACCTTC.

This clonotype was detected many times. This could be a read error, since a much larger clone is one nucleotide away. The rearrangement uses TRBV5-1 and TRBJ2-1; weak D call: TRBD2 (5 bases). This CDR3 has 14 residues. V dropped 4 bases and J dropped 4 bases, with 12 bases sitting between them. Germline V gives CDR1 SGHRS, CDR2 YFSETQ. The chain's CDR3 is CASSAWSGYNEQFF. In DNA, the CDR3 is TGCGCCAGCAGCGCCTGGAGCGGATACAATGAGCAGTTCTTC. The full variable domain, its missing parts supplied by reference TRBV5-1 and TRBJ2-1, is KAGVTQTPRYLIKTRGQQVTLSCSPISGHRSVSWYQQTPGQGLQFLFEYFSETQRNKGNFPGRFSGRQFSNSRSEMNVSTLELGDSALYLCASSAWSGYNEQFFGPGTRLTVL.

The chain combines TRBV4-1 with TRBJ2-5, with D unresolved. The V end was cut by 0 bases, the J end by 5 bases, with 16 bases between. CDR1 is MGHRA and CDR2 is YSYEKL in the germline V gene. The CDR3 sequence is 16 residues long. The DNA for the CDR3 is TGCGCCAGCAGCCAAGAGGGTATTTTGATTCGGGAGACCCAGTACTTC. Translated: CASSQEGILIRETQYF.

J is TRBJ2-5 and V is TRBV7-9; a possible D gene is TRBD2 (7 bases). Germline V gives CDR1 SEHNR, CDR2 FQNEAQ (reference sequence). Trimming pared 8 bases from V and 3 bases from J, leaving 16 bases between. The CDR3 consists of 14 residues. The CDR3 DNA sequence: TGTGCCAGCCTACTGGGGGGGCTGGAAGAGACCCAGTACTTC. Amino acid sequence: CASLLGGLEETQYF.